This T cell receptor (beta chain) was sequenced for a study of response to subunit inactivated influenza vaccine (dated by TCRdb to 2016 to 2019). Regarding the research as a whole: To follow how T cells responded to a trivalent subunit inactivated influenza vaccine, the researchers relied on deep quantitative profiling of the T cell receptor repertoire.

This clonotype was found a few times. The antigen this receptor binds is unknown. No base-level quality is on record; no much larger clone is a single base apart. Via the germline V gene (reference sequence), CDR1 is MNHEY and CDR2 SMNVEV. CDR3 length: 14 amino acids, cysteine to phenylalanine. Kept here is only the CDR3 DNA, which spans 42 bases and is read in frame from base 1. After removal of 7 bases from V and 5 bases from J, the junction retains 8 bases not matched to a gene. Here is what the overall study found, with its caveats: It was suggested by the authors that each seasonal influenza vaccination may recruit only a limited number of new T cells.

The library was made by RT-PCR. Sequencing was carried out with an Illumina HiSeq 2500. The raw public data were reprocessed by TCRdb itself: fastp quality trimming at Q25, MiXCR clonotype calling, in-frame beta chains only. Rows are unified per CDR3 protein, each entry keeping the most common DNA and genes. The sample data list hundreds of thousands of distinct CDR3 sequences, and approximately 10% of these were observed just once. The ten largest clones take up roughly 11% of the sample. The same sample was also studied in work on T cells expressing NK-cell markers. The second paper states: 5'RACE template switching, by which a universal primer site and unique molecular identifiers were added, was used to make TCR beta cDNA libraries. Roughly 8 donors provided sorted CD3+CD56+NKG2C+, CD3+CD56+NKG2C- and CD3+CD56-NKG2C+ T-cell subsets, whose TCR beta-chain repertoires were profiled. Among the eight sequenced donors, seven were HCMV-seropositive and one was HCMV-seronegative. In several experiments an anti-gammadeltaTCR antibody was added to restrict sorting to alphabetaTCR-expressing T cells. For five or six donors, the dominant CD3+CD56+NKG2C+ clonotypes were among the top 10 CD8+ clonotypes and accounted for roughly 1.0-7.5% of CD8+ T cells. Those dominant clonotypes were again the most abundant among CD3+CD56-NKG2C+ cells in a handful of donors, at about 25-60.1%. Whether the expanded NKG2C-expressing T cell clones were specific for HCMV antigens was left unclear. The study sequenced eight donors, all healthy volunteers chosen at random: three men and five women. HCMV-specific IgG was detected in serum with a commercial ELISA kit to determine HCMV serostatus. Peripheral blood mononuclear cells were isolated from blood by Ficoll density gradient centrifugation. Bulk peripheral blood T-cell repertoires were additionally sequenced from unsorted PBMC for over 5 donors. Synthesis of cDNA was primed from the TCR beta constant segment and was followed by two consecutive PCR amplification steps. Libraries were sequenced as 2 x 150 bp reads on Illumina HiSeq 2000/2500, MiSeq or NextSeq. MIGEC was used to demultiplex reads and group the reads by UMI, and MiTCR was used to assemble and quantify clonotypes. Only TCR cDNA sequences supported by at least two reads were kept to exclude erroneous sequences. The tcR package was used for downstream repertoire analysis, and clonotypes were matched between fractions using CDR3 nucleotide sequence together with V segment. VDJmatch was used to annotate antigen specificity against VDJdb, with one amino acid substitution in CDR3 permitted.

The starting material was PBMCs from blood, obtained on the day of vaccination. The sequence was obtained from a middle-aged man who received an inactivated influenza vaccine. Donor details come from another sample of the same person, matched by shared clones. The sequence is built from TRBV27 and TRBJ1-1; TRBD1 aligns with 9 central bases. The nucleotide sequence is given as TGTGCCAGCAAGGGACAGGGATTATATACTGAAGCTTTCTTT. Its protein is CASKGQGLYTEAFF.